This TCR beta chain derives from a study of sequential checkpoint blockade in melanoma. About the research overall: Under 95 pretreatment tumor DNA samples were TCRβ immunosequenced. Over 20 patients had matched tumor biopsies before treatment and at week 13 after nivolumab or ipilimumab alone.

Described treatment: randomized to nivolumab then ipilimumab (arm A) or the reverse (arm B). General observations from the study: Mutational load did not correlate with tumor T-cell fraction or clonality.

This clone appeared a few times. Its antigen is not identified. Assay: immunoSEQ multiplex PCR; the TCRdb copy retains only in-frame clones and omits some. The sample has about 9,600 clones; 24% are singletons. CDR1 and CDR2 from the germline V gene are SGHVS and FNYEAQ. This CDR3 has 15 amino acids. V dropped 4 bases and J dropped 6; count of bases not matched to a gene: 9. The chain is built from TRBV7-6 and TRBJ2-7; 10 positions agree with TRBD2. Sequencing was performed on tumor tissue (inferred from file names), taken from a patient given nivolumab and ipilimumab in sequence. This TCR derives from a human donor with melanoma. CDR3 residues: CASSSNTLAGVEQYF. The CDR3 DNA is TGTGCCAGCAGCTCCAACACGCTAGCGGGAGTCGAGCAGTACTTC.